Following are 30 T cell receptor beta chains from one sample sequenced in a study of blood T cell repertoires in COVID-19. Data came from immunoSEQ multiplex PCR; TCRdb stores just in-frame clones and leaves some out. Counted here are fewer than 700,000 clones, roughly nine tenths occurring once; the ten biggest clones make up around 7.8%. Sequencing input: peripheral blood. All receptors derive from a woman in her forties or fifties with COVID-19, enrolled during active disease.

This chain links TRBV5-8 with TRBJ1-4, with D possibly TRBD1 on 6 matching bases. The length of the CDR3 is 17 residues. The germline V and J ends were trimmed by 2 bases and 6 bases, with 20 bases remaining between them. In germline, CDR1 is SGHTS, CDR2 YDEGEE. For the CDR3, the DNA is TGTGCCAGCAGCTTTCAACCTCCAGGGGTCTACCATGAAAAACTGTTTTTT. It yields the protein CASSFQPPGVYHEKLFF. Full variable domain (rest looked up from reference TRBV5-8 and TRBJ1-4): EAGVTQSPTHLIKTRGQQATLRCSPISGHTSVYWYQQALGLGLQFLLWYDEGEERNRGNFPPRFSGRQFPNYSSELNVNALELEDSALYLCASSFQPPGVYHEKLFFGSGTQLSVL.

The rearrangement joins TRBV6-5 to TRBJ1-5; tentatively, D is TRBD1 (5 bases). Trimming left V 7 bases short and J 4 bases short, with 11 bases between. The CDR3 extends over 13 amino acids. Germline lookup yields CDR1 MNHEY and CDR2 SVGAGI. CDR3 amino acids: CASTEQVNQPQHF. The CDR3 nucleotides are TGTGCCAGCACCGAACAGGTGAATCAGCCCCAGCATTTT.

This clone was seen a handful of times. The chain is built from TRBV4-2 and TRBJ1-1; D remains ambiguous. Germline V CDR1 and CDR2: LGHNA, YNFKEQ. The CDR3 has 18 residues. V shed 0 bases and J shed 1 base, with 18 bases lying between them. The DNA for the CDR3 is TGTGCCAGCAGCCAAGATATCATCCGGGGTTTATCGAACACTGAAGCTTTCTTT. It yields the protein CASSQDIIRGLSNTEAFF.

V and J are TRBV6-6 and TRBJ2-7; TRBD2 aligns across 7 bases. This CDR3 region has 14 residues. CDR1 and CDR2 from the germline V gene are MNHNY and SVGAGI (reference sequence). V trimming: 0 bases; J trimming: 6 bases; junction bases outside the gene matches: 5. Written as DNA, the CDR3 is TGTGCCAGCAGTTACTCTGGGACTACAACCGAGCAGTACTTC. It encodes CASSYSGTTTEQYF.

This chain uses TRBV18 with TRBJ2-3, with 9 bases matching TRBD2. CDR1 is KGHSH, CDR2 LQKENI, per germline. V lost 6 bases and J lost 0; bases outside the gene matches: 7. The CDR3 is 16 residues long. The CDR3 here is CASSLGGGASTDTQYF. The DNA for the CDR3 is TGTGCCAGCTCCCTCGGCGGGGGGGCTAGCACAGATACGCAGTATTTT. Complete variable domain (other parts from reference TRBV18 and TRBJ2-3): NAGVMQNPRHLVRRRGQEARLRCSPMKGHSHVYWYRQLPEEGLKFMVYLQKENIIDESGMPKERFSAEFPKEGPSILRIQQVVRGDSAAYFCASSLGGGASTDTQYFGPGTRLTVL.

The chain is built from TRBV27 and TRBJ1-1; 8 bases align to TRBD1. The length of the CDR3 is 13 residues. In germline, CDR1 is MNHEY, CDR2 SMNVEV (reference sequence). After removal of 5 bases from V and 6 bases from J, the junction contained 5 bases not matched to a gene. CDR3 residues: CASSPRGLSEAFF. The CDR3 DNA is TGTGCCAGCAGTCCCAGGGGGCTATCTGAAGCTTTCTTT.

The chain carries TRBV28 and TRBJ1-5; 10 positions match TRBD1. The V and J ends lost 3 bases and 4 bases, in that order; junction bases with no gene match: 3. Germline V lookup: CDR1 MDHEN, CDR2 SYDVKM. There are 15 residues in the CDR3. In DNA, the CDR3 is TGTGCCAGCAGTTTTCGGACAGGGGGTAATCAGCCCCAGCATTTT. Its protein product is CASSFRTGGNQPQHF.

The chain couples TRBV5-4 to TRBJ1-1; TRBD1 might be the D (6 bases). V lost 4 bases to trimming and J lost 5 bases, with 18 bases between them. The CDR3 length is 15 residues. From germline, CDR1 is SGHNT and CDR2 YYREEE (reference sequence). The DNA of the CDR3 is TGTGCCAGCAGCCGACCGGACAGCTTAGGGACTGAAGCTTTCTTT. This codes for CASSRPDSLGTEAFF.

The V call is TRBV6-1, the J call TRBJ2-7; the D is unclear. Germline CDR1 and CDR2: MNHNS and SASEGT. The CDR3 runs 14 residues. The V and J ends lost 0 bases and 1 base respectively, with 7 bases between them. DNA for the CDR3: TGTGCCAGCAGTGAAGCGTTCGGTTCCTACGAGCAGTACTTC. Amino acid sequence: CASSEAFGSYEQYF.

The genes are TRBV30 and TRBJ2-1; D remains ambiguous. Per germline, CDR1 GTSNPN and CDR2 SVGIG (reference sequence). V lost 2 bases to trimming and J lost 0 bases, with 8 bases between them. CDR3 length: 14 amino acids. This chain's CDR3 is CAWSWAGSYNEQFF. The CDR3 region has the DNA TGTGCCTGGAGTTGGGCAGGCTCCTACAATGAGCAGTTCTTC.

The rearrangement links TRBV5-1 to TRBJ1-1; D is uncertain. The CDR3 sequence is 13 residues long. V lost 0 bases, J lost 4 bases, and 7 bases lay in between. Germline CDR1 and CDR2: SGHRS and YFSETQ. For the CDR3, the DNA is TGCGCCAGCAGCTTGGGGGAGGGCACTGAAGCTTTCTTT. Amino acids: CASSLGEGTEAFF.

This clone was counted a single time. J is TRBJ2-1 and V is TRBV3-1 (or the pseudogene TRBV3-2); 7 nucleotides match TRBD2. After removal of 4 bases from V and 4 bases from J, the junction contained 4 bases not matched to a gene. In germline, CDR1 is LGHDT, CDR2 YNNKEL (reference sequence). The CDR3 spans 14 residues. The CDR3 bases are TGTGCCAGCAGCCGTGGCGGGGGTTACAATGAGCAGTTCTTC. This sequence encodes CASSRGGGYNEQFF.

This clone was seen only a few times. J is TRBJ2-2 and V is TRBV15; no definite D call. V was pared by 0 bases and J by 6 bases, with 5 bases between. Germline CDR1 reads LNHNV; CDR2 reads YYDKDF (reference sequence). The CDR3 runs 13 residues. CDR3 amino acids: CATSRDLSGELFF. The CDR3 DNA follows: TGTGCCACCAGCAGAGATCTCTCCGGGGAGCTGTTTTTT.

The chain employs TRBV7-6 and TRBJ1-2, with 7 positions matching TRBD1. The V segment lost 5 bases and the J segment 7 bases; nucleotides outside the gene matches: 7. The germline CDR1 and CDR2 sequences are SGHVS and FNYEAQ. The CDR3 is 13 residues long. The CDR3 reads CASSRGTALGYTF. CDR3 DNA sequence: TGTGCCAGCAGCCGCGGGACAGCCCTTGGCTACACCTTC.

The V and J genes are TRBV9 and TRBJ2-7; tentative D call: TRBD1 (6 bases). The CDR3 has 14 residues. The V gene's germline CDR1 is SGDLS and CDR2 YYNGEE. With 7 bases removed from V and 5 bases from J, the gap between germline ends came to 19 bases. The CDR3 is CASSPRGQIHEQYF. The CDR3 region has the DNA TGTGCCAGCTCTCCAAGAGGACAGATCCACGAGCAGTACTTC.

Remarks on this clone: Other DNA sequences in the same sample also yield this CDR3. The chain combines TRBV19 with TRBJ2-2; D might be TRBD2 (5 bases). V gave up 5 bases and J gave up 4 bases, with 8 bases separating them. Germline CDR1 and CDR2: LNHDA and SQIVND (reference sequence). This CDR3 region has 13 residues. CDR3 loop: CASSWAGTGELFF. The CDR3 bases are TGTGCCAGTAGTTGGGCGGGCACCGGGGAGCTGTTTTTT.

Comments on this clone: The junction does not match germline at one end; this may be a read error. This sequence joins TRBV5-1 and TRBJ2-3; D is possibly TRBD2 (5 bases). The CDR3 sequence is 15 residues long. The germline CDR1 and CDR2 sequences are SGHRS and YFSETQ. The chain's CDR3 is CASRLGWGVTDTQYF. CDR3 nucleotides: TGCGCCAGCAGGTTGGGATGGGGAGTCACAGATACGCAGTATTTT.

The CDR3 sequence is CASSQTGYNEQFF. Here the CDR3 DNA reads TGCGCCAGCAGCCAGACAGGTTACAATGAGCAGTTCTTC. V and J are TRBV5-1 and TRBJ2-1, with D perhaps TRBD1 (6 bases). The CDR3 contains 13 residues. V gave up 4 bases and J gave up 4 bases, with 9 bases separating them. The germline gives CDR1 SGHRS, CDR2 YFSETQ.

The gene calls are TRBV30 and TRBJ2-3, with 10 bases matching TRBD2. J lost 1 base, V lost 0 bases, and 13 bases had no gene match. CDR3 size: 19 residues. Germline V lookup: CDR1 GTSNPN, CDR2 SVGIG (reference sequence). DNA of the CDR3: TGTGCCTGGAGTGTAGGCCTAGCGGGGGCCTTGGGGGGCACAGATACGCAGTATTTT. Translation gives CAWSVGLAGALGGTDTQYF.

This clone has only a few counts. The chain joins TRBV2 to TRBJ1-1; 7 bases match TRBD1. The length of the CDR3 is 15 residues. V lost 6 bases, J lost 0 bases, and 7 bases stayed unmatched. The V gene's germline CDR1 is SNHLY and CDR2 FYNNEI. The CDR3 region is CASRARQGMNTEAFF. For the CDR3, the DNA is TGTGCCAGCAGGGCCAGACAGGGTATGAACACTGAAGCTTTCTTT. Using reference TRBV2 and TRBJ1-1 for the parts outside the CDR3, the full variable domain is EPEVTQTPSHQVTQMGQEVILRCVPISNHLYFYWYRQILGQKVEFLVSFYNNEISEKSEIFDDQFSVERPDGSNFTLKIRSTKLEDSAMYFCASRARQGMNTEAFFGQGTRLTVV.

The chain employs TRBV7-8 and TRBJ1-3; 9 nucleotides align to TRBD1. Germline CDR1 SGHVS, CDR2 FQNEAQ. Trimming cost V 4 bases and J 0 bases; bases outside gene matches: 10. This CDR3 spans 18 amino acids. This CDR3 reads CASSWRRDRANSGNTIYF. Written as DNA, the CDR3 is TGTGCCAGCAGCTGGAGAAGGGACAGGGCGAACTCTGGAAACACCATATATTTT.

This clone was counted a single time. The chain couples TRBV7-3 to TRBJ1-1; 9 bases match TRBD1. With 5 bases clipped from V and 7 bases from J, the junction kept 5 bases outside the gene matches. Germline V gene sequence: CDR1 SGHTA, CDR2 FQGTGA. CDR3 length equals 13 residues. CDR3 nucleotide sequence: TGTGCCAGCAGCCTACAGGGGGCCGGTGAAGCTTTCTTT. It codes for CASSLQGAGEAFF.

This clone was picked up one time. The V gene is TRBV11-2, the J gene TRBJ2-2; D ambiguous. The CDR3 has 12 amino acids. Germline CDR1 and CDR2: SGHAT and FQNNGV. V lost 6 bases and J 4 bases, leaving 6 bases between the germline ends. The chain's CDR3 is CASRYSTGELFF. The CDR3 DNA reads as TGTGCCAGCAGGTACAGCACCGGGGAGCTGTTTTTT.

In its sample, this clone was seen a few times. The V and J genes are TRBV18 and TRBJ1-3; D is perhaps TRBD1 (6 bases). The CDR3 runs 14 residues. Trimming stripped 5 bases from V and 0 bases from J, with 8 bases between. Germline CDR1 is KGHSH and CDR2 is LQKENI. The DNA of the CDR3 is TGTGCCAGCTCAGGGACAAACTCTGGAAACACCATATATTTT. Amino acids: CASSGTNSGNTIYF.

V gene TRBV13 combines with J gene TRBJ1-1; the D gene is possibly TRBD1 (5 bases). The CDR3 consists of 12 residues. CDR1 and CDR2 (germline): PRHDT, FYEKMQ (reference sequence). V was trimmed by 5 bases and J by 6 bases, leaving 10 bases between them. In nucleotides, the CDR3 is TGTGCCAGCAGCCCTCGACAGTCTGAAGCTTTCTTT. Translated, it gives CASSPRQSEAFF.

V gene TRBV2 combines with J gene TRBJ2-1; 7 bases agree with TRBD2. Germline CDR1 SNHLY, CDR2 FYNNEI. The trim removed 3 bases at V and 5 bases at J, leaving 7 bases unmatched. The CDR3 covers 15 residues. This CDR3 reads CASSDRLAGNNEQFF. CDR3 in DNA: TGTGCCAGCAGTGATAGACTAGCCGGCAACAATGAGCAGTTCTTC.

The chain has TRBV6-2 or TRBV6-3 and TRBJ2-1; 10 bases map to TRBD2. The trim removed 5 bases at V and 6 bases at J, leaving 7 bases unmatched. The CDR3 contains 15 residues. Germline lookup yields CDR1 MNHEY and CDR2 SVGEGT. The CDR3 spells CASSNLAGGRNEQFF. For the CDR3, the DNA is TGTGCCAGCAGTAATTTAGCGGGGGGACGCAATGAGCAGTTCTTC.

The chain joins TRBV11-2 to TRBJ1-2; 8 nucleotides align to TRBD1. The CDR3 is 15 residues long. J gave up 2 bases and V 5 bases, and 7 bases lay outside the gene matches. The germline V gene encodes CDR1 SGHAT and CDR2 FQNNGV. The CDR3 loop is CASSPRTGLNYGYTF. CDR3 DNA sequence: TGTGCCAGCAGCCCCCGGACAGGGCTAAACTATGGCTACACCTTC.

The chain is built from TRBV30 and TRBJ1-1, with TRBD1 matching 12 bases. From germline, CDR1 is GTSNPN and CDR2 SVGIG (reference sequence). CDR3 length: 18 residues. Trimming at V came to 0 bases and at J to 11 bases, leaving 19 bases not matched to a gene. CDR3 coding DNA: TGTGCCTGGAGTGTACTTCGTTCCGGGACAGGGGGCGGTCCGCCGGCTTTCTTT. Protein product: CAWSVLRSGTGGGPPAFF.

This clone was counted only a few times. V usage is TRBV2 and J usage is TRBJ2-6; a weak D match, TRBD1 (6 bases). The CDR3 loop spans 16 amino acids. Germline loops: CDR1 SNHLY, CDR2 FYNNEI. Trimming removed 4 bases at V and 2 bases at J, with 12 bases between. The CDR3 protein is CASSGSGAAGANVLTF. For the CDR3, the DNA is TGTGCCAGCAGTGGGTCAGGGGCAGCTGGGGCCAACGTCCTGACTTTC.